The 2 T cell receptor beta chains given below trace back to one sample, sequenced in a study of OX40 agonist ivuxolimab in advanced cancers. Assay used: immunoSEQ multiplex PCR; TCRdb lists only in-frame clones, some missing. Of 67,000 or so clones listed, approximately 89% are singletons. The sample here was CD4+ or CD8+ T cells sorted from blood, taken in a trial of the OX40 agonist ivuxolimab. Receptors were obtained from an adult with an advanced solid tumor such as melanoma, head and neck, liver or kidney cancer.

The CDR3 nucleotides are TGTGCCATCAGTGAGGAGAAGTACTACAATGAGCAGTTCTTC. Amino acids: CAISEEKYYNEQFF. The J gene is TRBJ2-1, the V gene TRBV10-3; D not certain. V dropped 2 bases and J dropped 3 bases, with 8 bases sitting between them. The CDR3 extends over 14 amino acids. CDR1 is ENHRY, CDR2 SYGVKD, per germline.

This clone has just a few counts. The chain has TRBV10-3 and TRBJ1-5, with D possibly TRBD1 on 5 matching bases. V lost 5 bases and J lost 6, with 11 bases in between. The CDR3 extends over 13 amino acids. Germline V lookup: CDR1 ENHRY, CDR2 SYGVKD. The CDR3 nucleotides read TGTGCCATCAGTCAGGGAAGTAGTCAGCCCCAGCATTTT. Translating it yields CAISQGSSQPQHF.